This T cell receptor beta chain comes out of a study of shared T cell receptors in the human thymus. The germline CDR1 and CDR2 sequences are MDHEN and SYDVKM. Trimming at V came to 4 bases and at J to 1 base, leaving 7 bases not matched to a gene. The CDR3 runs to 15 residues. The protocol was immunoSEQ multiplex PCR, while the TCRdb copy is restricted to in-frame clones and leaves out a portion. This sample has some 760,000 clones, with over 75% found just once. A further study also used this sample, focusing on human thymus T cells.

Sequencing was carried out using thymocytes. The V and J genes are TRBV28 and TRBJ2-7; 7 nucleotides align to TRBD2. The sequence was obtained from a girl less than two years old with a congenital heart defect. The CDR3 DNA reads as TGTGCCAGCAGTTCCAAAGCGGGGCCTTCCTACGAGCAGTACTTC. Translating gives CASSSKAGPSYEQYF.